What follows are 12 T cell receptor beta chains derived from one specimen sequenced in a study of glioma-infiltrating T cells after dendritic cell vaccination. The time point denotes: after dendritic cell vaccination, including at tumor progression/relapse. The data were produced by immunoSEQ multiplex PCR, yet TCRdb's version contains in-frame clones alone and is incomplete. The sample lists under 75,000 clones; 85% were seen once. The input for sequencing was blood, taken after dendritic cell vaccination. These TCRs come from a human donor with glioblastoma.

This chain uses TRBV10-3 with TRBJ2-5; 7 bases align to TRBD2. From germline, CDR1 is ENHRY and CDR2 SYGVKD. With 10 bases clipped from V and 2 bases from J, the junction kept 7 bases outside the gene matches. The CDR3 contains 13 residues. CDR3 coding DNA: TGTGCCACCTCAGCGGGGTTGCAAGAGACCCAGTACTTC. Translated: CATSAGLQETQYF.

This chain joins TRBV7-9 and TRBJ2-7; 10 bases map to TRBD1. Germline CDR1 and CDR2: SEHNR and FQNEAQ (reference sequence). Trimming at V came to 0 bases and at J to 6 bases, leaving 2 bases not matched to a gene. This CDR3 spans 14 amino acids. Here the CDR3 reads CASSLAGQGSEQYF. Here the CDR3 DNA reads TGTGCCAGCAGCTTAGCGGGACAGGGGAGCGAGCAGTACTTC. The variable domain in full, with the rest retrieved from reference TRBV7-9 and TRBJ2-7, is DTGVSQNPRHKITKRGQNVTFRCDPISEHNRLYWYRQTLGQGPEFLTYFQNEAQLEKSRLLSDRFSAERPKGSFSTLEIQRTEQGDSAMYLCASSLAGQGSEQYFGPGTRLTVT.

The chain carries TRBV6-1 and TRBJ1-4; D is perhaps TRBD1 (6 bases). V lost 3 bases to trimming and J lost 8 bases, with 10 bases between them. Germline CDR1 is MNHNS and CDR2 is SASEGT. The CDR3 runs to 13 residues. Here the CDR3 DNA reads TGTGCCAGCAGTGACAGGGGAAGGGAAAAACTGTTTTTT. Its protein product is CASSDRGREKLFF.

This sequence joins TRBV28 and TRBJ2-7, with a possible D match to TRBD1 (6 bases). Germline V gives CDR1 MDHEN, CDR2 SYDVKM. Between the trimmed V and J ends, which lost 5 bases and 3 bases, there was a span of 14 bases. The CDR3 has 14 residues. CDR3 residues: CASSVGQRLYEQYF. The CDR3 DNA reads TGTGCCAGCAGTGTGGGACAACGGCTCTACGAGCAGTACTTC.

V is TRBV2 and J is TRBJ2-7, with 8 bases identical to TRBD1. Trimming removed 6 bases from V and 0 bases from J; junction bases left unmatched: 4. The CDR3 covers 14 residues. CDR1 is SNHLY, CDR2 FYNNEI, per germline. CDR3 in amino acids: CASSRQGSSYEQYF. DNA of the CDR3: TGTGCCAGCAGCAGACAGGGGAGCTCCTACGAGCAGTACTTC.

This clone occurred once. This chain links TRBV7-2 with TRBJ2-2, with D possibly TRBD2 on 5 matching bases. V lost 5 bases, J lost 4 bases, and 11 bases lay in between. The CDR3 extends over 14 amino acids. Germline CDR1 and CDR2: SGHTA and FQGNSA. The CDR3 DNA follows: TGTGCCAGCAGCGTGGACTTTTCCACCGGGGAGCTGTTTTTT. Amino acid sequence: CASSVDFSTGELFF. Combining the CDR3 with reference TRBV7-2 and TRBJ2-2 gives the whole variable domain GAGVSQSPSNKVTEKGKDVELRCDPISGHTALYWYRQSLGQGLEFLIYFQGNSAPDKSGLPSDRFSAERTGGSVSTLTIQRTQQEDSAVYLCASSVDFSTGELFFGEGSRLTVL.

V usage is TRBV5-6 and J usage is TRBJ2-7; perhaps TRBD1 as D (6 bases). Germline V gene sequence: CDR1 SGHDT, CDR2 YYEEEE. The V gene lost 0 bases and the J gene lost 6 bases, with 7 bases spanning the gap. This CDR3 contains 12 residues. CDR3 amino acids: CASSLGTAEQYF. For the CDR3, the DNA is TGTGCCAGCAGCTTGGGGACAGCCGAGCAGTACTTC. The full variable domain, rest sourced from reference TRBV5-6 and TRBJ2-7, is DAGVTQSPTHLIKTRGQQVTLRCSPKSGHDTVSWYQQALGQGPQFIFQYYEEEERQRGNFPDRFSGHQFPNYSSELNVNALLLGDSALYLCASSLGTAEQYFGPGTRLTVT.

V is TRBV11-2 and J is TRBJ1-2, with 7 bases fitting TRBD1. The V and J ends lost 6 bases and 4 bases, in that order; junction bases with no gene match: 5. Germline-derived CDR1 and CDR2 are SGHAT and FQNNGV. The CDR3 loop spans 13 amino acids. The CDR3 spells CASRGGASYGYTF. CDR3 DNA: TGTGCCAGCAGAGGGGGCGCAAGCTATGGCTACACCTTC.

This sequence joins TRBV27 and TRBJ1-5; D is possibly TRBD1 (5 bases). V lost 8 bases, J lost 0 bases, and 14 bases lay in between. CDR1 is MNHEY and CDR2 is SMNVEV in the germline V gene (reference sequence). The CDR3 is 15 residues long. CDR3: CASRLRQNSNQPQHF. Here the CDR3 DNA reads TGTGCCAGCCGATTGCGACAGAATAGCAATCAGCCCCAGCATTTT.

The chain joins TRBV4-3 to TRBJ1-5; TRBD1 matches 7 bases. CDR1 and CDR2 from the germline V gene are LGHNA and YSLEER. CDR3 length equals 15 residues. Losses at the gene ends were 4 bases for V and 7 bases for J; bases not matched to a gene: 10. CDR3 coding DNA: TGCGCCAGCAGCCTAAGTCGGCAGGGGGAACAGCCCCAGCATTTT. Its protein product is CASSLSRQGEQPQHF.

This sequence joins TRBV25-1 and TRBJ2-1, with TRBD2 identical over 10 bases. Losses at the gene ends were 6 bases for V and 4 bases for J; bases not matched to a gene: 12. CDR3 length equals 17 residues. Germline lookup yields CDR1 MGHDK and CDR2 SYGVNS. The CDR3 protein is CASSRLVLAGVYNEQFF. The CDR3 DNA follows: TGTGCCAGCAGCCGTCTCGTCCTAGCGGGGGTTTACAATGAGCAGTTCTTC.

This chain connects TRBV7-9 to TRBJ2-5; tentatively, D is TRBD1 (6 bases). Germline assignment: CDR1 SEHNR and CDR2 FQNEAQ (reference sequence). The CDR3 extends over 16 amino acids. V lost 1 base, J lost 2 bases, and 14 bases lay in between. CDR3 in DNA: TGTGCCAGCAGCTTAGTAGTGGGCAGGGGTCAAGAGACCCAGTACTTC. Translation: CASSLVVGRGQETQYF.